This passage covers 21 T cell receptor beta chains from one sample sequenced in a study of blood T cell repertoires in COVID-19. Sequenced by immunoSEQ multiplex PCR; TCRdb stores in-frame clones only, minus some. The sample lists around 190,000 clones, about 84% occurring once. Sequenced sample: peripheral blood. All receptors derive from a human donor in a cohort sampled during active COVID-19.

The chain has TRBV7-2 and TRBJ2-7; 8 nucleotides align to TRBD2. The CDR3 length is 15 residues. J lost 2 bases, V lost 5 bases, and 8 bases had no gene match. Looked up from germline, CDR1 is SGHTA and CDR2 is FQGNSA. CDR3 bases: TGTGCCAGCAGCCCCAATAGCGGGGCGGCCTACGAGCAGTACTTC. Translating gives CASSPNSGAAYEQYF.

V and J are TRBV11-1 and TRBJ1-1; 7 bases line up with TRBD1. CDR1 and CDR2 (germline): SGHAT, FQDESV (reference sequence). V lost 4 bases and J lost 4; bases outside the gene matches: 6. The length of the CDR3 is 14 residues. CDR3 amino acids: CASSSGQEGTEAFF. The DNA for the CDR3 is TGTGCCAGCAGCTCTGGACAGGAGGGCACTGAAGCTTTCTTT.

The J gene is TRBJ1-6, the V gene TRBV7-8, with D perhaps matching TRBD1 (5 bases). Germline loops: CDR1 SGHVS, CDR2 FQNEAQ. The CDR3 covers 15 residues. V lost 5 bases, J lost 7 bases, and 15 bases lay in between. CDR3 in amino acids: CASSNQGVGNSPLHF. In nucleotides, the CDR3 is TGTGCCAGCAGCAACCAGGGTGTAGGGAATTCACCCCTCCACTTT.

The rearrangement joins TRBV5-4 to TRBJ2-1; 15 nucleotides match TRBD2. The ends lost 4 bases at V and 7 bases at J; junction bases unmatched: 6. Germline V lookup: CDR1 SGHNT, CDR2 YYREEE (reference sequence). The CDR3 extends over 16 amino acids. The CDR3 is CASSKRTSGGENEQFF. CDR3 nucleotide sequence: TGTGCCAGCAGCAAGAGGACTAGCGGGGGGGAGAATGAGCAGTTCTTC.

A word on this clone: The identical CDR3 is also encoded by other nucleotide sequences in the sample. J is TRBJ2-7 and V is TRBV5-1, with TRBD1 matching over 9 bases. Per germline, CDR1 SGHRS and CDR2 YFSETQ. V shed 0 bases, J shed 5 bases, and the junction held 3 bases outside the gene matches. There are 14 residues in the CDR3. The CDR3 bases are TGCGCCAGCAGCTTGGGGACAGGGGTCCACGAGCAGTACTTC. Encoded protein: CASSLGTGVHEQYF. Full variable domain (rest looked up from reference TRBV5-1 and TRBJ2-7): KAGVTQTPRYLIKTRGQQVTLSCSPISGHRSVSWYQQTPGQGLQFLFEYFSETQRNKGNFPGRFSGRQFSNSRSEMNVSTLELGDSALYLCASSLGTGVHEQYFGPGTRLTVT.

The chain uses TRBV9 and TRBJ2-3, with TRBD2 matching over 11 bases. With V trimmed by 3 bases and J by 6 bases, 3 bases remained unmatched. In germline, CDR1 is SGDLS, CDR2 YYNGEE. The CDR3 runs 14 residues. CDR3: CASSGSGGADTQYF. The CDR3 DNA is TGTGCCAGCAGCGGTAGCGGGGGGGCGGATACGCAGTATTTT.

The rearrangement links TRBV29-1 to TRBJ2-3, with D unresolved. Germline V gene data show CDR1 as SQVTM and CDR2 as ANQGSEA. CDR3 length equals 9 residues. V was shortened by 6 bases and J by 5 bases, with 3 bases between the two germline ends. DNA of the CDR3: TGCAGCGTCGGAGATACGCAGTATTTT. It encodes CSVGDTQYF.

The V gene is TRBV12-3 or TRBV12-4, the J gene TRBJ1-1; 7 bases line up with TRBD1. The CDR3 is 13 amino acids. V gave up 5 bases and J gave up 4 bases; unmatched junction bases: 4. The DNA of the CDR3 is TGTGCCAGCAGTGGGACAGTCTTCACTGAAGCTTTCTTT. It encodes CASSGTVFTEAFF.

This clone was seen just once. J is TRBJ1-1 and V is TRBV29-1, with TRBD1 matching over 7 bases. This CDR3 is 18 amino acids long. Germline V gene data show CDR1 as SQVTM and CDR2 as ANQGSEA. The V segment lost 3 bases and the J segment 4 bases; nucleotides outside the gene matches: 20. The CDR3 DNA reads TGCAGCGTTGAGCCGTTAGTCCAAGGGACAGCCCGAGGCACTGAAGCTTTCTTT. This gives the protein CSVEPLVQGTARGTEAFF.

This clone was counted between two and nine times. The rearrangement uses TRBV27 and TRBJ1-1; tentatively, D is TRBD1 (5 bases). This CDR3 spans 13 amino acids. The germline V gene has CDR1 MNHEY and CDR2 SMNVEV (reference sequence). Trimming shortened V by 2 bases and J by 7 bases, and 11 bases separated the two germline ends. CDR3 nucleotide sequence: TGTGCCAGCAGTTTAAGGGGCACCAATGAAGCTTTCTTT. This gives the protein CASSLRGTNEAFF.

V is TRBV29-1 and J is TRBJ1-2; 9 positions agree with TRBD1. Germline CDR1 SQVTM, CDR2 ANQGSEA. Unmatched junction bases numbered 11, after V lost 6 bases and J lost 12 bases. This CDR3 has 12 residues. The CDR3 reads CSVGPSRDRDTF. In DNA, the CDR3 is TGCAGCGTCGGGCCCAGTCGGGACAGGGACACCTTC. Variable domain in full (rest from reference TRBV29-1 and TRBJ1-2): SAVISQKPSRDICQRGTSLTIQCQVDSQVTMMFWYRQQPGQSLTLIATANQGSEATYESGFVIDKFPISRPNLTFSTLTVSNMSPEDSSIYLCSVGPSRDRDTFGSGTRLTVV.

The chain uses TRBV13 and TRBJ2-7; 9 bases align to TRBD1. Per germline, CDR1 PRHDT and CDR2 FYEKMQ (reference sequence). Trimming took 4 bases from V and 1 from J; bases not matched to a gene: 8. This CDR3 has 16 residues. Here the CDR3 DNA reads TGTGCCAGCAGCTCCCAAGGACAGGGGAAGTCCTACGAGCAGTACTTC. Translation: CASSSQGQGKSYEQYF.

The V call is TRBV7-9, the J call TRBJ2-3, with a tentative D call TRBD2 (5 bases). CDR3 length: 19 residues. V was clipped by 0 bases and J by 0 bases, with 19 bases between them. Germline V gene lookup returns CDR1 SEHNR and CDR2 FQNEAQ (reference sequence). The CDR3 nucleotides are TGTGCCAGCAGCTTAGCGAGGGAAACGAGGTATCTTAGCACAGATACGCAGTATTTT. Translating gives CASSLARETRYLSTDTQYF.

The chain uses TRBV7-9 and TRBJ1-3; 7 positions match TRBD1. The germline V gene has CDR1 SEHNR and CDR2 FQNEAQ (reference sequence). Unmatched junction bases numbered 2, after V lost 8 bases and J lost 1 base. CDR3 length equals 13 residues. CDR3 coding DNA: TGTGCCAGCCGGGACAGTTCTGGAAACACCATATATTTT. Protein product: CASRDSSGNTIYF.

The chain couples TRBV6-5 to TRBJ1-2; possible D gene TRBD1, 5 bases. Germline values: CDR1 MNHEY, CDR2 SVGAGI. V was pared by 8 bases and J by 8 bases, with 15 bases between. The CDR3 length is 12 residues. CDR3 region: CASYRGGDGYTF. The CDR3, as DNA: TGTGCCAGCTACCGGGGGGGAGACGGCTACACCTTC.

The CDR3 DNA is TGCAGTGCCCGACAGGGGGATGGCTACACCTTC. This encodes CSARQGDGYTF. V gene TRBV20-1 combines with J gene TRBJ1-2; TRBD1 matches 9 bases. The CDR3 extends over 11 amino acids. Germline V gene data show CDR1 as DFQATT and CDR2 as SNEGSKA (reference sequence). The junction had 2 bases not matched to a gene; V was cut back by 6 bases and J by 6 bases.

The V call is TRBV7-2, the J call TRBJ2-1, with 7 bases matching TRBD1. Germline V lookup: CDR1 SGHTA, CDR2 FQGNSA. This CDR3 spans 13 amino acids. The V segment lost 6 bases and the J segment 7 bases; nucleotides outside the gene matches: 6. The CDR3 nucleotides read TGTGCCAGCAGGGGACAGTTAAGGAATGAGCAGTTCTTC. Its protein is CASRGQLRNEQFF.

The chain joins TRBV6-6 to TRBJ1-3, with D uncertain. This CDR3 comprises 16 residues. Germline V gives CDR1 MNHNY, CDR2 SVGAGI (reference sequence). Between the trimmed V and J ends, which lost 4 bases and 6 bases, there was a span of 19 bases. The CDR3 bases are TGTGCCAGCAGTTCCTCGAGGGCCCTCAAGAAAAACACCATATATTTT. This gives the protein CASSSSRALKKNTIYF.

The chain couples TRBV15 to TRBJ1-1, with a weak D call TRBD1 (5 bases). The CDR3 sequence is 14 residues long. Trimming removed 1 base at V and 4 bases at J, with 10 bases between. The germline gives CDR1 LNHNV, CDR2 YYDKDF (reference sequence). CDR3 amino acids: CATSRVGGGTEAFF. The CDR3 DNA reads TGTGCCACCAGCAGAGTTGGGGGGGGCACTGAAGCTTTCTTT. The full variable domain, completed using reference TRBV15 and TRBJ1-1, is DAMVIQNPRYQVTQFGKPVTLSCSQTLNHNVMYWYQQKSSQAPKLLFHYYDKDFNNEADTPDNFQSRRPNTSFCFLDIRSPGLGDTAMYLCATSRVGGGTEAFFGQGTRLTVV.

The chain couples TRBV19 to TRBJ1-6; D unclear. CDR3 length equals 13 residues. Trimming removed 5 bases from V and 6 bases from J, with 8 bases in between. Per germline, CDR1 LNHDA and CDR2 SQIVND (reference sequence). CDR3 amino acids: CASSGLSNSPLHF. DNA for the CDR3: TGTGCCAGTAGTGGGCTGTCTAATTCACCCCTCCACTTT.

CDR3 loop: CASSVHITYEQYF. DNA for the CDR3: TGTGCCAGCAGTGTCCACATCACCTACGAGCAGTACTTC. V is TRBV2 and J is TRBJ2-7; no firm D call. This CDR3 has 13 amino acids. V lost 4 bases and J 2 bases, leaving 9 bases between the germline ends. The germline V gene has CDR1 SNHLY and CDR2 FYNNEI.